The 8 T cell receptor beta chains reported below all come from one sample, sequenced in a study of control samples from healthy donors and cancer patients. The assay was immunoSEQ multiplex PCR, and TCRdb's table has in-frame clones only and misses some. The sample contains 150,000 to 200,000 clones, just over 90% of which appear only once. Material: blood. The source is a man aged 25-45 years in good health.

This clone was observed once. The V gene is TRBV12-3 or TRBV12-4, the J gene TRBJ1-1; no firm D call. The CDR3 extends over 13 amino acids. The ends were cut back, 3 bases at V and 11 bases at J, with 16 bases in the middle. Here the CDR3 reads CASSLPSGFRAFF. DNA for the CDR3: TGTGCCAGCAGTTTGCCCTCCGGGTTCCGGGCTTTCTTT.

This chain uses TRBV7-9 with TRBJ1-1, with D maybe TRBD1 (5 bases). The CDR3 is 15 residues long. CDR1 is SEHNR, CDR2 FQNEAQ, per germline (reference sequence). Deletions cut 5 bases from V and 5 bases from J, with 18 bases between. CDR3 sequence (DNA): TGTGCCAGCAGCCCCTGGGGAGGGGCTTTTACTGAAGCTTTCTTT. Its translation: CASSPWGGAFTEAFF.

The J gene is TRBJ2-1, the V gene TRBV15; D is ambiguous. Germline CDR1 is LNHNV and CDR2 is YYDKDF (reference sequence). The V end lost 1 base, the J end lost 2 bases, and 9 bases lay between the germline ends. CDR3 length: 15 residues. The CDR3 sequence is CATSRAAEAYNEQFF. DNA for the CDR3: TGTGCCACCAGCAGAGCGGCAGAAGCCTACAATGAGCAGTTCTTC.

CDR3 nucleotide sequence: TGCGCCAGCAGCCAAGTCGGGCGGAGTAAGAAAGGGGGCACCTTC. Protein sequence: CASSQVGRSKKGGTF. The chain couples TRBV4-1 to TRBJ1-2, with a possible D match to TRBD1 (6 bases). The CDR3 length is 15 residues. The germline CDR1 and CDR2 sequences are MGHRA and YSYEKL. V shed 1 base and J shed 13 bases, with 22 bases lying between them.

V usage is TRBV6-5 and J usage is TRBJ2-3; no reliable D call. The length of the CDR3 is 15 residues. V lost 6 bases to trimming and J lost 1 base, with 14 bases between them. The germline CDR1 and CDR2 sequences are MNHEY and SVGAGI. The CDR3: CASSRQPERTDTQYF. CDR3 bases: TGTGCCAGCAGCCGACAACCGGAACGCACAGATACGCAGTATTTT.

This CDR3 is CASSPPGLATDTQYF. The CDR3 coding sequence is TGCGCCAGCAGCCCCCCGGGACTCGCCACAGATACGCAGTATTTT. This chain uses TRBV5-1 with TRBJ2-3, with D perhaps matching TRBD2 (6 bases). CDR1 is SGHRS, CDR2 YFSETQ, per germline. The CDR3 is 15 amino acids. The germline V and J ends were trimmed by 4 bases and 2 bases, with 14 bases remaining between them.

The V call is TRBV15, the J call TRBJ1-6; D gene ambiguous. This CDR3 has 16 residues. Trimming stripped 0 bases from V and 0 bases from J, with 6 bases between. CDR1 LNHNV and CDR2 YYDKDF come from the germline V gene (reference sequence). This CDR3 reads CATSREGSSYNSPLHF. As DNA, the CDR3 is TGTGCCACCAGCAGAGAGGGAAGCTCCTATAATTCACCCCTCCACTTT.

This sequence joins TRBV12-3 or TRBV12-4 and TRBJ1-2, with D unclear. The CDR3 runs 11 residues. Trimming stripped 5 bases from V and 8 bases from J, with 9 bases between. The CDR3 DNA reads TGTGCCAGCAGTCAAGATCGAGGCTACACCTTC. Amino acids: CASSQDRGYTF.